These 12 T cell receptor beta chains share one sample of origin, sequenced in a study of regulatory T cells in long-lasting Graves disease. The TCR beta library used iRepertoire HTBI primers with Arm-PCR amplification of CDR3. TCRdb re-called the multiplex PCR reads through MiXCR, storing one row per CDR3 protein. This table has about 220,000 distinct CDR3 sequences, roughly a fifth appearing once. Time point of the sample: newly diagnosed GD, antithyroid drugs for less than 3 months. PBMCs were the source of the RNA used for TCR sequencing. The same sample was also studied in work on T cells in Graves' hyperthyroidism and ophthalmopathy.

The sample here was peripheral blood mononuclear cells (PBMCs), taken at new diagnosis, from a patient treated with antithyroid drugs. The receptors originated from a woman younger than 45 with Graves disease.

In this sample, this clonotype turned up many times. The chain combines TRBV20-1 with TRBJ1-1; D is uncertain. From germline, CDR1 is DFQATT and CDR2 SNEGSKA (reference sequence). CDR3 size: 12 residues. V lost 3 bases and J lost 1, with 6 bases in between. This CDR3 reads CSASFPNTEAFF. The DNA of the CDR3 is TGCAGTGCTAGTTTTCCGAACACTGAAGCTTTCTTT.

This chain joins TRBV5-6 and TRBJ2-4; D not certain. Trimming pared 5 bases from V and 0 bases from J, leaving 12 bases between. This CDR3 has 15 residues. CDR1 is SGHDT and CDR2 is YYEEEE in the germline V gene. The CDR3 here is CASRMTLSAKNIQYF. In DNA form, the CDR3 reads TGTGCCAGCAGGATGACCCTGTCAGCCAAAAACATTCAGTACTTC. Together with reference TRBV5-6 and TRBJ2-4, the CDR3 gives the full variable domain: DAGVTQSPTHLIKTRGQQVTLRCSPKSGHDTVSWYQQALGQGPQFIFQYYEEEERQRGNFPDRFSGHQFPNYSSELNVNALLLGDSALYLCASRMTLSAKNIQYFGAGTRLSVL.

This clonotype occurred many times. The chain uses TRBV9 and TRBJ1-2, with D perhaps TRBD1 (6 bases). This CDR3 is built from 13 residues. The V end lost 2 bases, the J end lost 2 bases, and 7 bases lay between the germline ends. The germline gives CDR1 SGDLS, CDR2 YYNGEE. The CDR3 DNA reads as TGTGCCAGCAGCGTGACAGGAAACTATGGCTACACCTTC. Translation: CASSVTGNYGYTF.

This clonotype was detected many times. The CDR3 loop is CASIRQGRVFRAYF. The CDR3 region has the DNA TGTGCCAGCATCCGACAGGGACGGGTTTTCCGGGCGTACTTC. The rearrangement links TRBV28 to TRBJ2-4, with 7 nucleotides matching TRBD1. The V and J ends lost 7 bases and 15 bases, in that order; junction bases with no gene match: 18. This CDR3 has 14 amino acids. Germline CDR1 reads MDHEN; CDR2 reads SYDVKM. The full variable domain, completed using reference TRBV28 and TRBJ2-4, is DVKVTQSSRYLVKRTGEKVFLECVQDMDHENMFWYRQDPGLGLRLIYFSYDVKMKEKGDIPEGYSVSREKKERFSLILESASTNQTSMYLCASIRQGRVFRAYFGAGTRLSVL.

This clonotype was seen many times. This sequence joins TRBV20-1 and TRBJ1-4; D ambiguous. CDR3 length equals 11 residues. In germline, CDR1 is DFQATT, CDR2 SNEGSKA (reference sequence). The ends were cut back, 5 bases at V and 8 bases at J, with 9 bases in the middle. CDR3 amino acids: CSAVTGEKLFF. DNA for the CDR3: TGCAGTGCTGTGACCGGAGAAAAACTGTTTTTT.

Many counts were recorded for this clonotype. V usage is TRBV27 and J usage is TRBJ2-1; D may be TRBD1 (5 bases). CDR1 MNHEY and CDR2 SMNVEV come from the germline V gene (reference sequence). V was shortened by 1 base and J by 6 bases, with 7 bases between the two germline ends. The CDR3 covers 13 residues. The CDR3 spells CASSLYGANEQFF. The CDR3 nucleotides are TGTGCCAGCAGTTTATATGGGGCCAATGAGCAGTTCTTC.

This clonotype was counted at least ten times. The gene calls are TRBV5-1 and TRBJ1-4; tentative D call: TRBD1 (6 bases). Between the trimmed V and J ends, which lost 4 bases and 7 bases, there was a span of 11 bases. The germline V gene encodes CDR1 SGHRS and CDR2 YFSETQ. The CDR3 is 13 amino acids. CDR3 region: CASSRVTGEKLFF. CDR3 nucleotide sequence: TGCGCCAGCAGCCGGGTGACAGGTGAAAAACTGTTTTTT.

This clonotype showed up just a few times. V is TRBV7-3 and J is TRBJ2-3, with 9 bases that match TRBD2. V lost 5 bases, J lost 4 bases, and 7 bases stayed unmatched. The CDR3 consists of 15 residues. CDR1 is SGHTA and CDR2 is FQGTGA in the germline V gene. Written as DNA, the CDR3 is TGTGCCAGCAGCATGAGCGGGGGGTGGGCAGATACGCAGTATTTT. Its translation is CASSMSGGWADTQYF.

This clonotype was seen many times. The chain carries TRBV6-1 and TRBJ2-5; D is possibly TRBD1 (5 bases). The V end was cut by 6 bases, the J end by 0 bases, with 17 bases between. CDR3 length: 16 residues. Per the germline V gene, CDR1 is MNHNS and CDR2 is SASEGT. As DNA, the CDR3 is TGTGCCAGCAGCGACCCGACAGCCGAGTACCAAGAGACCCAGTACTTC. This encodes CASSDPTAEYQETQYF.

Notes on this clonotype: Given a far larger clone just one base away, this is likely a sequencing read error. This is likely a read error, given that the CDR3 carries no conserved phenylalanine or tryptophan at its end. The V and J genes are TRBV7-9 and TRBJ2-3; D may match TRBD1 or TRBD2 (5 bases each). Germline V gene lookup returns CDR1 SEHNR and CDR2 FQNEAQ (reference sequence). The CDR3 is 14 amino acids. The V end lost 8 bases, the J end lost 2 bases, and 14 bases lay between the germline ends. The CDR3 nucleotides read TGTGCCAGCGGGGGACCAGGCTACACAGATACGCAGTATGTT. Translation gives CASGGPGYTDTQYV.

Worth noting for this clonotype: This may arise from a read error, as a much more abundant clone is one base away. The chain combines TRBV12-3 or TRBV12-4 with TRBJ1-2; TRBD1 agrees at 8 bases. The CDR3 has 15 residues. DNA of the CDR3: TGTGCCAGCAGATTAGACAGGGGCTACGTCTATGGCTACGCCTTC. This codes for CASRLDRGYVYGYAF.

Points on this clonotype: This clone may be a read error of a much larger clone one base away. The chain couples TRBV6-4 to TRBJ2-7, with a weak D call TRBD1 (5 bases). Germline CDR1 and CDR2: MRHNA and SNTAGT. This CDR3 has 13 amino acids. V shed 6 bases and J shed 1 base, with 10 bases lying between them. The CDR3 loop reads CASRQANSYEQYF. The CDR3 DNA reads as TGTGCCAGCAGACAGGCCAATTCCTACGAGCAGTACTTC.